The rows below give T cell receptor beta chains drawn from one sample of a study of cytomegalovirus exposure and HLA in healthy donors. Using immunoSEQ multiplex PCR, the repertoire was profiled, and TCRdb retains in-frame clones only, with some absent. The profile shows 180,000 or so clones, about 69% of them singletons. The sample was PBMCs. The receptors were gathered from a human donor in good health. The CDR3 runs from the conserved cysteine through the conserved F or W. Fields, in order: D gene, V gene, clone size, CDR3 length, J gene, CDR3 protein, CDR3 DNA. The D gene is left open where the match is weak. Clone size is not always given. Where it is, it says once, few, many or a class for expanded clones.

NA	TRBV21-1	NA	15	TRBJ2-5	CASSGLAVTQETQYF	TGTGCCAGCAGCGGACTAGCCGTTACTCAAGAGACCCAGTACTTC
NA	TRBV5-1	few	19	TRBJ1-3	CASSQQSSGFTLSGNTIYF	TGCGCCAGCAGCCAACAAAGTAGCGGGTTCACCCTCTCTGGAAACACCATATATTTT
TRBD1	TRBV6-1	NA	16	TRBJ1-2	CASSVGRGTGGRGYTF	TGTGCCAGCAGTGTCGGGCGGGGGACAGGGGGGCGCGGCTACACCTTC
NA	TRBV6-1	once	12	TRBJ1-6	CALRDTNSPLHF	TGTGCCCTCCGGGACACAAATTCACCCCTCCACTTT
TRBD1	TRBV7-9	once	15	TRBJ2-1	CASSLDQGEWNEQFF	TGTGCCAGCAGCTTAGACCAGGGGGAGTGGAATGAGCAGTTCTTC
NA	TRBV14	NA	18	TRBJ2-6	CASSQVSGFGSGANVLTF	TGTGCCAGCAGCCAAGTTTCCGGTTTTGGCTCTGGGGCCAACGTCCTGACTTTC
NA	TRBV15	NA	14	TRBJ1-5	CATSRGLPNQPQHF	TGTGCCACCAGCAGAGGCCTACCAAATCAGCCCCAGCATTTT
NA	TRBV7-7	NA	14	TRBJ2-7	CASSLVPGAYEQYF	TGTGCTAGCAGCTTAGTTCCAGGGGCCTACGAGCAGTACTTC
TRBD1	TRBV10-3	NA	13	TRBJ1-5	CATNRQGDQPQHF	TGTGCCACCAATCGGCAGGGGGACCAGCCCCAGCATTTT
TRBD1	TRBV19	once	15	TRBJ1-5	CASRPTGGSNQPQHF	TGTGCCAGTAGGCCGACAGGGGGTAGCAATCAGCCCCAGCATTTT
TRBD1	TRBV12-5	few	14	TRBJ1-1	CASGATGVNTEAFF	TGTGCTAGTGGTGCGACAGGGGTGAACACTGAAGCTTTCTTT
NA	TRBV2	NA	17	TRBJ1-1	CASSEVAAASVNTEAFF	TGTGCCAGCAGTGAAGTAGCGGCGGCCTCAGTCAACACTGAAGCTTTCTTT
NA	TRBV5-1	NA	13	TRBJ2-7	CASSPRGSGEQYF	TGCGCCAGCAGCCCCCGGGGATCCGGCGAGCAGTACTTC
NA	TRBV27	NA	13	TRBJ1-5	CASSPSSGQPQHF	TGTGCCAGCAGTCCCTCGTCAGGTCAGCCCCAGCATTTT
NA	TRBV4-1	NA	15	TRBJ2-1	CASIDYLSSYNEQFF	TGCGCCAGCATCGACTACCTGAGCTCCTACAATGAGCAGTTCTTC
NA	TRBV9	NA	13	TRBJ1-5	CASSPAGAQPQHF	TGTGCCAGCAGCCCCGCAGGTGCGCAGCCCCAGCATTTT
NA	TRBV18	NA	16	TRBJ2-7	CASSPRGGASAYEQYF	TGTGCCAGCTCACCACGGGGGGGGGCCTCAGCCTACGAGCAGTACTTC
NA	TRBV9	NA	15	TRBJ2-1	CASSVGPPGYNEQFF	TGTGCCAGCAGCGTAGGACCCCCGGGGTACAATGAGCAGTTCTTC
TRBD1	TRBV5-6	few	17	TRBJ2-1	CASSRGTGGSEYNEQFF	TGTGCCAGCAGCAGGGGGACAGGGGGTTCGGAGTACAATGAGCAGTTCTTC
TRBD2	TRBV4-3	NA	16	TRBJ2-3	CASSQGAGGRTDTQYF	TGCGCCAGCAGCCAAGGAGCGGGGGGACGCACAGATACGCAGTATTTT
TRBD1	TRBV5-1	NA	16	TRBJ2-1	CASSGGGTGGFDEQFF	TGCGCCAGCAGCGGGGGTGGGACAGGGGGCTTCGATGAGCAGTTCTTC
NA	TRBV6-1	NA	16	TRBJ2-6	CASSDPTSSGANVLTF	TGTGCCAGCAGTGACCCCACTAGCTCTGGGGCCAACGTCCTGACTTTC
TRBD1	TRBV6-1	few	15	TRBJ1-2	CASSEAGQGLKGYTF	TGTGCCAGCAGTGAAGCCGGACAGGGTTTGAAGGGCTACACCTTC
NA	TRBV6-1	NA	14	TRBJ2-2	CASTLDPGPGELFF	TGTGCCAGCACCTTGGACCCAGGGCCCGGGGAGCTGTTTTTT
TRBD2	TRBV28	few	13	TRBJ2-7	CASRTSGSYEQYF	TGTGCCAGCAGGACTAGCGGGTCCTACGAGCAGTACTTC
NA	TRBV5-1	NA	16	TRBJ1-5	CASSSGLEAGVEPQHF	TGCGCCAGCAGCTCGGGACTCGAGGCCGGAGTGGAGCCCCAGCATTTT
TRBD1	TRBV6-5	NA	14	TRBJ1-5	CASSEQGADQPQHF	TGTGCCAGCAGTGAACAGGGGGCAGATCAGCCCCAGCATTTT
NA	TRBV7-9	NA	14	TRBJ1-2	CASTSGADTYGYTF	TGTGCCAGCACCTCGGGTGCGGACACGTATGGCTACACCTTC
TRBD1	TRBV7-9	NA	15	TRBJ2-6	CASSTGESGANVLTF	TGTGCCAGCAGCACAGGGGAATCTGGGGCCAACGTCCTGACTTTC
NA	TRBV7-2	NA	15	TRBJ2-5	CASRPLIGGQETQYF	TGTGCCAGCAGACCTCTCATTGGCGGACAAGAGACCCAGTACTTC
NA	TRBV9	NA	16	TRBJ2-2	CASSVEQGRYTGELFF	TGTGCCAGCAGCGTAGAACAGGGAAGGTACACCGGGGAGCTGTTTTTT
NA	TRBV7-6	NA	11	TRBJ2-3	CASSLTDTQYF	TGTGCCAGCAGCCTGACAGATACGCAGTATTTT